Described below is a single T cell receptor (beta chain) sequence and its context. Its target is unknown. The CDR3 is 15 residues long. Germline V gene sequence: CDR1 SGHTA, CDR2 FQGNSA. The data stem from a study of monozygotic twins with inflammatory bowel disease. Points from the study as a whole: The data gave no support to a single strong IBD-associated signal or clonotype.

Template switching incorporated UMIs with a 6-nucleotide sample barcode. TCRdb reanalyzed the 5' RACE reads and collapses them to one entry per CDR3 protein, without DNA. The listing contains about 110,000 distinct CDR3 sequences. The receptor was derived from a human donor with ulcerative colitis or Crohn's disease, or a healthy co-twin of an affected twin (not recorded which). The gene calls are TRBV7-2 and TRBJ2-3. Sequenced input: blood. The CDR3 reads CASSVREPSTDTQYF.